These 14 T cell receptor beta chains share one sample of origin, sequenced in a study of T-cell memory formation after mild COVID-19. Each CDR3 protein gets one entry after TCRdb re-called the 5' RACE reads with MiXCR. The sample includes 250,000 to 350,000 distinct CDR3 sequences, about 17% of them seen just once. Sequencing used PBMCs or a T cell subset sorted from them (not recorded which). These receptors originate from a man between 18 and 35 years old who had mild COVID-19 (a few samples of this study predate the infection). Cell type and time point are not known.

This chain connects TRBV20-1 to TRBJ2-5, with 11 positions matching TRBD2. Germline CDR1 is DFQATT and CDR2 is SNEGSKA (reference sequence). V shed 3 bases and J 4 bases; nucleotides not matched to a gene: 1. The CDR3 is made up of 13 amino acids. The DNA of the CDR3 is TGCAGTGCTAGGACTAGCGGGATAGAGACCCAGTACTTC. This encodes CSARTSGIETQYF.

This clonotype was observed many times. The J gene is TRBJ1-1, the V gene TRBV7-3; D is perhaps TRBD1 (6 bases). Germline V CDR1 and CDR2: SGHTA, FQGTGA. The CDR3 consists of 16 residues. Trimming shortened V by 5 bases and J by 1 base, and 17 bases separated the two germline ends. CDR3 DNA sequence: TGTGCCAGCAGCCCCCGACAGGTGGGGACGAACACTGAAGCTTTCTTT. Translating it yields CASSPRQVGTNTEAFF.

The CDR3 sequence: CASSLVASGGAARLETQYF. The CDR3 nucleotides are TGTGCCAGCAGCTTAGTAGCTAGCGGGGGGGCAGCTCGTTTAGAGACCCAGTACTTC. The chain employs TRBV7-8 and TRBJ2-5; 12 bases are a match to TRBD2. Germline V lookup: CDR1 SGHVS, CDR2 FQNEAQ. The CDR3 runs 19 residues. The junction had 13 bases not matched to a gene; V was cut back by 1 base and J by 4 bases.

This clonotype was recorded a few times. The chain recombines TRBV3-1 with TRBJ1-6, with 11 bases matching TRBD1. CDR3 size: 17 residues. The junction had 2 bases not matched to a gene; V was cut back by 4 bases and J by 0 bases. Germline V gene lookup returns CDR1 LGHDT and CDR2 YNNKEL (reference sequence). CDR3 residues: CASSLGTGGSYNSPLHF. CDR3 nucleotide sequence: TGTGCCAGCAGCCTTGGGACAGGGGGCTCCTATAATTCACCCCTCCACTTT.

The chain combines TRBV5-4 with TRBJ1-3, with 7 positions matching TRBD1. Per germline, CDR1 SGHNT and CDR2 YYREEE (reference sequence). The CDR3 totals 14 residues. J was trimmed by 8 bases and V by 4 bases; bases with no gene match: 9. The CDR3 loop is CASSGTGEGYTIYF. The CDR3 DNA sequence: TGTGCCAGCAGCGGAACAGGGGAAGGTTACACCATATATTTT.

There are a few counts of this clonotype. The rearrangement joins TRBV6-5 to TRBJ2-2, with D uncertain. The CDR3 has 13 amino acids. Germline V lookup: CDR1 MNHEY, CDR2 SVGAGI. Between the trimmed V and J ends, which lost 6 bases and 4 bases, there was a span of 9 bases. The CDR3 DNA is TGTGCCAGCAGACCGCCGGGCACCGGGGAGCTGTTTTTT. Encoded protein: CASRPPGTGELFF.

V gene TRBV6-5 combines with J gene TRBJ1-5; D gene uncertain. Trimming stripped 7 bases from V and 2 bases from J, with 15 bases between. This CDR3 region has 15 residues. Germline-derived CDR1 and CDR2 are MNHEY and SVGAGI. CDR3 region: CASKHGGWGNQPQHF. The CDR3 coding sequence is TGTGCCAGCAAACACGGCGGATGGGGCAATCAGCCCCAGCATTTT.

The table lists this clonotype with many counts. The chain employs TRBV18 and TRBJ1-2; D uncertain. This CDR3 spans 13 amino acids. Germline V gives CDR1 KGHSH, CDR2 LQKENI. Trimming removed 6 bases from V and 10 bases from J, with 18 bases in between. CDR3 sequence (DNA): TGTGCCAGCTCCGCCCCAGAGCAGGACGCCTACACCTTC. This translates into CASSAPEQDAYTF.

This clonotype came up many times. The chain carries TRBV7-8 and TRBJ2-5; D perhaps matches TRBD1 (6 bases). The CDR3 contains 15 residues. Trimming stripped 4 bases from V and 5 bases from J, with 17 bases between. Germline assignment: CDR1 SGHVS and CDR2 FQNEAQ. CDR3 DNA sequence: TGTGCCAGCAGCTCCACGGACAGCGGCCTGGAGACCCAGTACTTC. Translation gives CASSSTDSGLETQYF.

This clonotype was seen a few times. The chain has TRBV11-2 and TRBJ1-3, with D unresolved. The CDR3 is 16 amino acids. Trimming shortened V by 1 base and J by 0 bases, and 10 bases separated the two germline ends. Per the germline V gene, CDR1 is SGHAT and CDR2 is FQNNGV. Here the CDR3 DNA reads TGTGCCAGCAGCTTAGGTGGTCGGATCTCTGGAAACACCATATATTTT. It yields the protein CASSLGGRISGNTIYF. The full variable domain, with the rest looked up from reference TRBV11-2 and TRBJ1-3, is EAGVAQSPRYKIIEKRQSVAFWCNPISGHATLYWYQQILGQGPKLLIQFQNNGVVDDSQLPKDRFSAERLKGVDSTLKIQPAKLEDSAVYLCASSLGGRISGNTIYFGEGSWLTVV.

This clonotype was counted between two and nine times. At one end the junction does not follow the germline gene, possibly because of a read error. This chain joins TRBV4-1 and TRBJ2-3; the D is unclear. This CDR3 is 15 amino acids long. Germline V gene sequence: CDR1 MGHRA, CDR2 YSYEKL. CDR3 sequence (DNA): TGCGCCAGTAGCCCGATCGACCGGCCGGTGGAGACGCAGTATTTT. Protein: CASSPIDRPVETQYF.

V usage is TRBV7-9 and J usage is TRBJ1-2; a possible D gene is TRBD1 (6 bases). V was pared by 5 bases and J by 7 bases, with 14 bases between. This CDR3 contains 13 residues. Germline CDR1 reads SEHNR; CDR2 reads FQNEAQ (reference sequence). CDR3 region: CASSEQGPCGYTF. CDR3 sequence (DNA): TGTGCCAGCAGCGAACAGGGTCCATGTGGCTACACCTTC.

This chain joins TRBV7-9 and TRBJ2-6, with D unclear. Germline CDR1 SEHNR, CDR2 FQNEAQ (reference sequence). Trimming shortened V by 1 base and J by 0 bases, and 10 bases separated the two germline ends. The CDR3 consists of 17 residues. DNA of the CDR3: TGTGCCAGCAGCTTAGTGCCACGGAACTCTGGGGCCAACGTCCTGACTTTC. The encoded protein is CASSLVPRNSGANVLTF. Full variable domain (missing parts from reference TRBV7-9 and TRBJ2-6): DTGVSQNPRHKITKRGQNVTFRCDPISEHNRLYWYRQTLGQGPEFLTYFQNEAQLEKSRLLSDRFSAERPKGSFSTLEIQRTEQGDSAMYLCASSLVPRNSGANVLTFGAGSRLTVL.

This clonotype was seen more than once but under ten times. The V gene is TRBV9, the J gene TRBJ2-5; the D is unclear. Per germline, CDR1 SGDLS and CDR2 YYNGEE. V was clipped by 7 bases and J by 7 bases, with 8 bases between them. CDR3 length: 10 residues. CDR3 in DNA: TGTGCCAGCGGTGATGGGACCCAGTACTTC. Translating it yields CASGDGTQYF.